This T cell receptor (beta chain) was captured by sequencing in a study of blood T cell repertoires in COVID-19. Generated by immunoSEQ multiplex PCR, the TCRdb table keeps only in-frame clones and is missing some. In the table there are about 50,000 clones, roughly nine tenths of which are singletons. The Seattle site enrolled patients during active infection and followed them longitudinally. The V gene lost 2 bases and the J gene lost 3 bases, with 8 bases spanning the gap. This CDR3 is 13 amino acids long. Germline V gene sequence: CDR1 SQVTM, CDR2 ANQGSEA. This chain uses TRBV29-1 with TRBJ2-1, with D tentatively TRBD2 (6 bases). Sequencing was done on a sample of peripheral blood. The sequence was obtained from a woman in her fifties or sixties with COVID-19, enrolled during active disease. The CDR3, as DNA: TGCAGCGTTGAACAGGAGGGCTACAATGAGCAGTTCTTC. Translation: CSVEQEGYNEQFF.